The 2 T cell receptor beta chains below all came from one sample that was sequenced in a study of Ad26.COV2.S vaccination and SARS-CoV-2 variants. The method was immunoSEQ multiplex PCR; TCRdb's version includes in-frame clones alone and lacks a portion of them. Of around 450,000 clones in the sample, approximately 90% were seen once. Treatment described: roughly 20 received Ad26.COV2.S at low or high dose, single or two shots; 5 received placebo; per-sample allocation not given. Sampling happened 63 days after the first vaccine or placebo injection. This specimen consisted of peripheral blood, obtained in a trial of Ad26.COV2.S vaccine versus placebo. The receptors come from a person aged 18 to 65 who received the Ad26.COV2.S COVID-19 vaccine or a placebo.

The chain recombines TRBV6-2 or TRBV6-3 with TRBJ2-3, with D possibly being TRBD2 (5 bases). The germline V and J ends were trimmed by 6 bases and 5 bases, with 18 bases remaining between them. The CDR3 sequence is 15 residues long. CDR1 and CDR2 (germline): MNHEY, SVGEGT. CDR3 sequence: CASSPPSISRDTQYF. Here the CDR3 DNA reads TGTGCCAGCAGCCCCCCTAGCATCTCCCGAGATACGCAGTATTTT.

The chain couples TRBV18 to TRBJ1-5; the D is unclear. Per the germline V gene, CDR1 is KGHSH and CDR2 is LQKENI. The germline V and J ends were trimmed by 1 base and 3 bases, with 7 bases remaining between them. The CDR3 spans 14 residues. CDR3 in amino acids: CASSPQGLNQPQHF. The DNA for the CDR3 is TGTGCCAGCTCACCACAGGGCCTCAATCAGCCCCAGCATTTT.